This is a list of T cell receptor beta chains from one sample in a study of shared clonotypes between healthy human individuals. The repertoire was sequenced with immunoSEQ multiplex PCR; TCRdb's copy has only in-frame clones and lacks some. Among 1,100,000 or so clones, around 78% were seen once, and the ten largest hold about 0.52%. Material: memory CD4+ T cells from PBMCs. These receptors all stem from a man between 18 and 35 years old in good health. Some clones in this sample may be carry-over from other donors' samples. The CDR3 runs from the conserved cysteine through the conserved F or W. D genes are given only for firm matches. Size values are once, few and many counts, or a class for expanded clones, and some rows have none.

CASSLQGIPVTEAFF | TGCGCCAGCAGCTTACAGGGGATCCCGGTGACTGAAGCTTTCTTT | TRBV5-1 | TRBD1 | . | TRBJ1-1
CASNRQANQPQHF | TGTGCCAGCAATAGGCAGGCCAATCAGCCCCAGCATTTT | TRBV28 | . | . | TRBJ1-5
CASSTGGIGGYTF | TGTGCCAGCAGTACGGGGGGCATCGGAGGCTACACCTTC | TRBV28 | . | . | TRBJ1-2
CASSPYGGSSYNEQFF | TGTGCCAGCAGCCCGTACGGGGGCAGCTCCTACAATGAGCAGTTCTTC | TRBV7-9 | . | . | TRBJ2-1
CASSLTPQETQYF | TGTGCCAGCAGCTTAACCCCCCAAGAGACCCAGTACTTC | TRBV7-3 | . | . | TRBJ2-5
CASSRGTGGTYEQYF | TGTGCCAGCAGCCGAGGGACAGGGGGGACCTACGAGCAGTACTTC | TRBV14 | TRBD1 | . | TRBJ2-7
CASRPQGFSNQPQHF | TGTGCCAGCAGGCCACAGGGTTTTAGCAATCAGCCCCAGCATTTT | TRBV5-8 | . | . | TRBJ1-5
CASSSTGGPYEQYF | TGTGCCAGCAGTTCCACAGGGGGCCCCTACGAGCAGTACTTC | TRBV6-1 | TRBD1 | few | TRBJ2-7
CASRGSGIVYEQYF | TGTGCCAGCAGGGGTAGCGGGATAGTTTACGAGCAGTACTTC | TRBV28 | TRBD2 | . | TRBJ2-7
CASLKETQYF | TGTGCCAGCTTAAAAGAGACCCAGTACTTC | TRBV28 | . | . | TRBJ2-5
CASSVRVNTGELFF | TGTGCCAGCAGTGTCAGAGTGAACACCGGGGAGCTGTTTTTT | TRBV25-1 | . | . | TRBJ2-2
CASSLGRDRGGYEQYF | TGTGCCAGCAGCTTAGGCCGGGACAGGGGCGGCTACGAGCAGTACTTC | TRBV11-2 | TRBD1 | . | TRBJ2-7
CASGTLGKLYAQYF | TGTGCCAGCGGGACCCTAGGGAAGCTCTACGCGCAGTACTTC | TRBV28 | . | few | TRBJ2-7
CASSQDRGHSYEQYF | TGTGCCAGCAGCCAAGATCGGGGACACTCCTACGAGCAGTACTTC | TRBV4-2 | . | . | TRBJ2-7
CASSQDQGPAGQFF | TGCGCCAGCAGCCAAGATCAAGGGCCAGCGGGGCAGTTCTTC | TRBV4-1 | . | . | TRBJ2-1
CASLLDRNTGELFF | TGTGCCAGCCTATTGGACAGGAACACCGGGGAGCTGTTTTTT | TRBV28 | . | . | TRBJ2-2
CASRPKTGGNQPQHF | TGTGCCAGCAGACCTAAGACAGGGGGTAATCAGCCCCAGCATTTT | TRBV7-9 | TRBD1 | few | TRBJ1-5
CASSLTGGGETQYF | TGTGCCAGCAGCCTGACAGGGGGCGGAGAGACCCAGTACTTC | TRBV4-2 | TRBD1 | . | TRBJ2-5
CARTTGAGREQYF | TGTGCCAGAACCACGGGGGCAGGCCGCGAGCAGTACTTC | TRBV7-4 | . | . | TRBJ2-7
CASSVLMNTGELFF | TGTGCCAGCAGCGTTTTGATGAACACCGGGGAGCTGTTTTTT | TRBV9 | . | . | TRBJ2-2
CASSPWDYEQFF | TGTGCCAGCAGCCCCTGGGACTATGAGCAGTTCTTC | TRBV7-9 | . | once | TRBJ2-1
CASSPGTYYGYTF | TGTGCCAGCAGCCCCGGGACTTATTATGGCTACACCTTC | TRBV28 | . | . | TRBJ1-2
CASSEAGGSTEAFF | TGTGCCAGCAGTGAAGCTGGGGGAAGCACTGAAGCTTTCTTT | TRBV6-1 | . | few | TRBJ1-1
CASSVFGTGVDTQYF | TGTGCCAGCAGCGTGTTCGGGACAGGGGTAGATACGCAGTATTTT | TRBV9 | TRBD1 | . | TRBJ2-3
CASSLAAAFNGYTF | TGTGCCAGCAGCTTAGCCGCTGCGTTCAATGGCTACACCTTC | TRBV7-8 | . | . | TRBJ1-2
CASSLAGTYEQYF | TGTGCCAGCAGCCTAGCGGGGACCTACGAGCAGTACTTC | TRBV11-2 | TRBD2 | . | TRBJ2-7
CASSVAPGPDEQYF | TGTGCCAGCAGCGTAGCCCCCGGACCGGACGAGCAGTACTTC | TRBV9 | . | . | TRBJ2-7
CASSPGPGATEAFF | TGTGCCAGCTCTCCAGGACCCGGGGCCACTGAAGCTTTCTTT | TRBV18 | . | . | TRBJ1-1
CASSIGQGSEQYF | TGCGCCAGCAGCATAGGACAGGGGTCCGAGCAGTACTTC | TRBV5-1 | TRBD1 | once | TRBJ2-7
CSGGRDRDSGQYF | TGCAGCGGGGGCCGGGACAGGGATTCGGGACAGTACTTC | TRBV29-1 | TRBD1 | . | TRBJ2-7
CASSQGEGGNTEAFF | TGCGCCAGCAGCCAAGGGGAGGGGGGAAACACTGAAGCTTTCTTT | TRBV4-3 | . | . | TRBJ1-1
CSAGQNTEAFF | TGCAGTGCAGGACAGAACACTGAAGCTTTCTTT | TRBV20-1 | . | . | TRBJ1-1
CASRSGGGRNQPQHF | TGTGCCAGCAGGTCAGGGGGGGGCCGAAATCAGCCCCAGCATTTT | TRBV27 | TRBD1 | . | TRBJ1-5
CASSIGQSYNEQFF | TGTGCCAGCAGCATCGGACAATCCTACAATGAGCAGTTCTTC | TRBV11-1 | . | . | TRBJ2-1
CASSFSTGEMGEQYF | TGCGCCAGCAGCTTTAGTACAGGGGAGATGGGCGAGCAGTACTTC | TRBV5-1 | TRBD1 | . | TRBJ2-7
CASSRPGLAANTGELFF | TGCGCCAGCAGCCGTCCGGGACTAGCGGCGAACACCGGGGAGCTGTTTTTT | TRBV4-1 | TRBD2 | . | TRBJ2-2
CASSRGNYGYTF | TGTGCCAGCAGCCGGGGTAACTATGGCTACACCTTC | TRBV7-9 | . | . | TRBJ1-2
CASTTGSLAGLYNEQFF | TGTGCCAGCACTACAGGGAGTCTAGCGGGACTTTACAATGAGCAGTTCTTC | TRBV6-4 | TRBD2 | . | TRBJ2-1
CSVDGPGQGSGYTF | TGCAGCGTTGATGGCCCGGGACAGGGAAGTGGCTACACCTTC | TRBV29-1 | TRBD1 | . | TRBJ1-2
CASSLGRGLSYEQYF | TGTGCCAGCAGCTTGGGCAGGGGACTTTCCTACGAGCAGTACTTC | TRBV7-3 | . | . | TRBJ2-7